This T cell receptor beta chain stems from a study of response to subunit inactivated influenza vaccine. MiXCR was run by TCRdb on the RT-PCR reads, yielding one entry per CDR3 protein. There are about 570,000 distinct CDR3 sequences in the sample; approximately 10% occur only once, and around 10% lies in the top ten. Germline CDR1 reads MNHNS; CDR2 reads SASEGT. V lost 7 bases, J lost 5 bases, and 20 bases lay in between. The CDR3 length is 15 residues. These records were also assigned to another study, of T cells expressing NK-cell markers. That work adds: For TCR beta, cDNA was produced by 5'RACE template switching with UMIs.

The V call is TRBV6-1, the J call TRBJ2-5; D unresolved. The sample consisted of PBMCs from blood, taken on the day of vaccination. The receptor's source is a man aged 50-60 years who received an inactivated influenza vaccine. Here the CDR3 DNA reads TGTGCCAGCACCCCCACGTACTACTTTCGGGAGACCCAGTACTTC. It yields the protein CASTPTYYFRETQYF.